This TCR beta chain was profiled in a study of cytomegalovirus exposure and HLA in healthy donors. This CDR3 spans 14 amino acids. Trimming removed 6 bases from V and 6 bases from J, with 18 bases in between. This clone has a handful of counts. Primers: 60 Vbeta forward and 13 Jbeta reverse. Method: immunoSEQ multiplex PCR; TCRdb's copy keeps in-frame clones and lacks some. This table holds around 130,000 clones, about 80% found once. The sample taken for sequencing was PBMCs. The genes are TRBV23-1 and TRBJ2-7, with D tentatively TRBD1 (6 bases). TRBV23-1 belongs to the ORF category, with a function that is uncertain. This receptor was taken from a male donor in good health and CMV-seronegative. CDR3 sequence reads: CASRHDRLETEQYF. CDR3 in DNA: TGCGCCAGCAGACATGACAGGCTGGAGACCGAGCAGTACTTC.